This T cell receptor (beta chain) was recovered during a study of response to subunit inactivated influenza vaccine. Regarding the study as a whole: It was suggested by the authors that few new T cells are recruited by each seasonal influenza vaccination.

One entry per CDR3 protein, called by TCRdb with MiXCR from the RT-PCR reads. The profile shows roughly 760,000 distinct CDR3 sequences, less than 25% of them singletons. Concerning this clonotype itself: Its cognate antigen is unknown.

The germline V gene encodes CDR1 SGHRS and CDR2 YFSETQ. After removal of 4 bases from V and 4 bases from J, the junction contained 10 bases not matched to a gene. This CDR3 is built from 15 residues. Sample: PBMCs from blood, taken 5 to 6 days after vaccination. This rearrangement joins TRBV5-1 to TRBJ2-5; 7 bases map to TRBD1. The source is a man aged 45 to 65 who received an inactivated influenza vaccine. CDR3 in DNA: TGCGCCAGCAGCGAGTCCGGGACAGTAGGAGAGACCCAGTACTTC. Translating gives CASSESGTVGETQYF.